This passage covers 32 T cell receptor beta chains from one sample sequenced in a study of T cells in Graves' hyperthyroidism and ophthalmopathy. Amplified TCR beta CDR3 regions derived from RNA transcripts. The study used the HTBI primer set for a first-round RT-PCR of the TCR CDR3. TCRdb ran MiXCR on the multiplex PCR reads and lists one entry per CDR3 protein. The data contain around 500,000 distinct CDR3 sequences, 20% to 25% of them singletons. What was sequenced was blood. These receptors all come from an older woman with Graves' ophthalmopathy.

J is TRBJ2-1 and V is TRBV7-3; 7 bases are shared with TRBD2. This CDR3 region has 15 residues. The junction had 8 bases not matched to a gene; V was cut back by 9 bases and J by 0 bases. Germline CDR1 is SGHTA and CDR2 is FQGTGA. In DNA, the CDR3 is TGTGCCAGTGGGGTAGCGGGTAACTCCTACAATGAGCAGTTCTTC. Its translation: CASGVAGNSYNEQFF.

The genes are TRBV7-2 and TRBJ2-7; 8 nucleotides align to TRBD1. The CDR3 is made up of 16 amino acids. The germline CDR1 and CDR2 sequences are SGHTA and FQGNSA. V was pared by 5 bases and J by 6 bases, with 15 bases of the junction left unmatched. DNA for the CDR3: TGTGCCAGCAGCCCTACAGGGGGACGGGGATCGTCCGAGCAGTACTTC. It encodes CASSPTGGRGSSEQYF.

This clonotype was recorded at least ten times. The rearrangement links TRBV20-1 to TRBJ2-3; D is unresolved. V gave up 0 bases and J gave up 6 bases, with 13 bases separating them. The CDR3 consists of 14 residues. CDR1 and CDR2 from the germline V gene are DFQATT and SNEGSKA (reference sequence). The CDR3 region has the DNA TGCAGTGCTAGAGATCGACCGCCCATGGATACGCAGTATTTT. This codes for CSARDRPPMDTQYF.

The chain links TRBV3-1 to TRBJ1-2; TRBD1 is a possible D gene (5 bases). V was shortened by 4 bases and J by 4 bases, with 16 bases between the two germline ends. This CDR3 is 15 amino acids long. Germline CDR1 LGHDT, CDR2 YNNKEL (reference sequence). The CDR3 DNA is TGTGCCAGCAGCCCAGTCCGGGACTCCCTCTATGGCTACACCTTC. Translation gives CASSPVRDSLYGYTF.

This chain links TRBV11-2 with TRBJ1-2, with D possibly TRBD1 on 5 matching bases. The CDR3 totals 13 residues. Germline V gene data show CDR1 as SGHAT and CDR2 as FQNNGV. Trimming pared 5 bases from V and 7 bases from J, leaving 14 bases between. CDR3 bases: TGTGCCAGCAGCAAAAGTGGGGGGTTTGGCTACACCTTC. Translated: CASSKSGGFGYTF.

The genes are TRBV20-1 and TRBJ2-1; 7 positions agree with TRBD2. The V segment lost 0 bases and the J segment 3 bases; nucleotides outside the gene matches: 5. The CDR3 runs 15 residues. The germline V gene has CDR1 DFQATT and CDR2 SNEGSKA (reference sequence). The CDR3 region is CSARDFAGVYNEQFF. CDR3 DNA: TGCAGTGCTAGAGATTTTGCGGGAGTCTACAATGAGCAGTTCTTC.

This clonotype was counted between two and nine times. At one end the junction does not follow the germline gene, possibly because of a read error. The CDR3 DNA reads TGCAGTGCGAGAGACAGGGTCAGGTTCCACGAGCAGTACTTC. Amino acid sequence: CSARDRVRFHEQYF. The rearrangement joins TRBV20-1 to TRBJ2-7; 7 positions match TRBD1. Germline V gene data show CDR1 as DFQATT and CDR2 as SNEGSKA (reference sequence). The CDR3 totals 14 residues.

This chain links TRBV19 with TRBJ2-7; either TRBD1 or TRBD2 may fit D (5 bases each). Between the trimmed V and J ends, which lost 10 bases and 4 bases, there was a span of 17 bases. The CDR3 has 13 amino acids. The germline V gene encodes CDR1 LNHDA and CDR2 SQIVND (reference sequence). CDR3 DNA sequence: TGTGCCACCAAGCAGAGGGGCGGATACGAGCAGTACTTC. It yields the protein CATKQRGGYEQYF. Drawing the rest from reference TRBV19 and TRBJ2-7, the complete variable domain is DGGITQSPKYLFRKEGQNVTLSCEQNLNHDAMYWYRQDPGQGLRLIYYSQIVNDFQKGDIAEGYSVSREKKESFPLTVTSAQKNPTAFYLCATKQRGGYEQYFGPGTRLTVT.

The chain employs TRBV6-2 or TRBV6-3 and TRBJ1-4; no reliable D call. V shed 2 bases and J shed 8 bases, with 6 bases lying between them. Germline V gene lookup returns CDR1 MNHEY and CDR2 SVGEGT. The CDR3 sequence is 12 residues long. CDR3 coding DNA: TGTGCCAGCAGTTACGTTGGGGAAAAACTGTTTTTT. Translated: CASSYVGEKLFF.

This clonotype was seen a few times. The rearrangement links TRBV5-5 to TRBJ1-2; D not resolved. Germline loops: CDR1 SGHKS, CDR2 YYEKEE (reference sequence). CDR3 length equals 15 residues. V was clipped by 1 base and J by 2 bases, with 12 bases between them. The CDR3 protein is CASSLLGTLNYGYTF. CDR3 DNA: TGTGCCAGCAGCTTGTTGGGTACACTGAACTATGGCTACACCTTC.

The CDR3 spells CSVLGTEAFF. The CDR3 nucleotides are TGCAGCGTTCTGGGAACTGAAGCTTTCTTT. V is TRBV29-1 and J is TRBJ1-1; no clear D gene. V lost 5 bases and J lost 5, with 6 bases in between. Germline assignment: CDR1 SQVTM and CDR2 ANQGSEA. The CDR3 has 10 residues.

Note on this clonotype: Mismatch with germline at one junction end may stem from a read error. V and J are TRBV2 and TRBJ2-3; 7 positions match TRBD2. Per germline, CDR1 SNHLY and CDR2 FYNNEI. The CDR3 is 19 amino acids. CDR3 sequence reads: CASSQEHVGMGLNTDTQYF. The CDR3 bases are TGCGCCAGCAGCCAAGAACATGTGGGTATGGGACTAAATACAGATACGCAGTATTTT.

CDR3 region: CASSQRGVAFF. The CDR3 nucleotides read TGTGCCAGCAGCCAAAGGGGAGTCGCTTTCTTT. The chain is built from TRBV3-1 and TRBJ1-1; the D gene is possibly TRBD1 (5 bases). From germline, CDR1 is LGHDT and CDR2 YNNKEL (reference sequence). The V and J ends lost 2 bases and 11 bases respectively, with 9 bases between them. The CDR3 covers 11 residues.

The V gene is TRBV6-2 or TRBV6-3, the J gene TRBJ2-1; 13 bases agree with TRBD2. This CDR3 contains 17 residues. Trimming took 6 bases from V and 0 from J; bases not matched to a gene: 5. Germline values: CDR1 MNHEY, CDR2 SVGEGT. The chain's CDR3 is CASRTTSGRPSYNEQFF. The CDR3 bases are TGTGCCAGCAGGACGACTAGCGGGAGGCCCTCCTACAATGAGCAGTTCTTC.

This chain connects TRBV24-1 to TRBJ2-3; D not certain. Germline V gene sequence: CDR1 KGHDR, CDR2 SFDVKD. The CDR3 runs to 13 residues. V lost 9 bases and J lost 6, with 15 bases in between. The CDR3, as DNA: TGTGCCACCGGCGAGGTAGCCAGGGATACGCAGTATTTT. Amino acids: CATGEVARDTQYF.

The V gene is TRBV30, the J gene TRBJ2-1; 8 bases match TRBD2. The CDR3 loop spans 16 amino acids. Germline V gene data show CDR1 as GTSNPN and CDR2 as SVGIG (reference sequence). The V segment lost 4 bases and the J segment 4 bases; nucleotides outside the gene matches: 12. CDR3 nucleotide sequence: TGTGCCTGGAACTCATTAGCGGGGCTAACTTACAATGAGCAGTTCTTC. Translation: CAWNSLAGLTYNEQFF.

In its sample, this clonotype was seen many times. The chain has TRBV6-6 and TRBJ2-7; 7 nucleotides align to TRBD1. V lost 6 bases and J lost 4; bases outside the gene matches: 24. The CDR3 is 19 residues long. Germline V gene data show CDR1 as MNHNY and CDR2 as SVGAGI (reference sequence). The CDR3 coding sequence is TGTGCCAGCAGCCCCCAACCGGGACAGACACCCGGAGGCTTTTACGAGCAGTACTTC. This translates into CASSPQPGQTPGGFYEQYF.

V usage is TRBV9 and J usage is TRBJ2-3, with 9 bases matching TRBD2. Unmatched junction bases numbered 5, after V lost 0 bases and J lost 3 bases. Germline assignment: CDR1 SGDLS and CDR2 YYNGEE. CDR3 length: 16 amino acids. CDR3 sequence: CASSVAPSGVTDTQYF. As DNA, the CDR3 is TGTGCCAGCAGCGTAGCTCCTAGCGGGGTAACAGATACGCAGTATTTT.

This clonotype appeared a few times. This chain uses TRBV12-3 or TRBV12-4 with TRBJ2-1, with D possibly being TRBD1 (5 bases). V was trimmed by 4 bases and J by 15 bases, leaving 19 bases between them. The CDR3 is made up of 13 amino acids. CDR3 coding DNA: TGTGCCAGCAGTTCAACAGGTCGTACAAATACGTTCTTC. This translates into CASSSTGRTNTFF.

The genes are TRBV6-7 and TRBJ2-1, with 12 positions matching TRBD2. TRBV6-7 is known as an ORF, though its function is uncertain. The CDR3 is 13 amino acids. CDR3 amino acids: CAPGLAGITEQFF. For the CDR3, the DNA is TGTGCTCCGGGACTAGCGGGCATCACTGAGCAGTTCTTC.

V usage is TRBV24-1 and J usage is TRBJ2-3; possibly TRBD2 for D (6 bases). CDR1 is KGHDR, CDR2 SFDVKD, per germline. The CDR3 consists of 15 residues. Trimming pared 3 bases from V and 4 bases from J, leaving 13 bases between. The CDR3 loop is CATSDLGLPADTQYF. The CDR3 bases are TGTGCCACCAGTGATCTGGGACTCCCTGCAGATACGCAGTATTTT.

The chain joins TRBV4-2 to TRBJ2-2; the match to TRBD2 covers 12 bases. The trim removed 1 base at V and 3 bases at J, leaving 6 bases unmatched. Germline V gene sequence: CDR1 LGHNA, CDR2 YNFKEQ. The CDR3 covers 18 residues. The CDR3 loop reads CASSQALAGGRDTGELFF. CDR3 nucleotide sequence: TGTGCCAGCAGCCAAGCTCTAGCGGGAGGGAGGGACACCGGGGAGCTGTTTTTT.

This clonotype has ten or more counts. This rearrangement joins TRBV2 to TRBJ2-1, with 11 bases matching TRBD2. Germline loops: CDR1 SNHLY, CDR2 FYNNEI. With 7 bases clipped from V and 9 bases from J, the junction kept 11 bases outside the gene matches. The CDR3 spans 15 residues. The CDR3 DNA is TGTGCCAGCAATGGTATAGCGGGAGGGTTAAGTGAGCAGTTCTTC. It translates to CASNGIAGGLSEQFF.

This clonotype occurred a few times. The rearrangement uses TRBV30 and TRBJ1-3; no reliable D call. Trimming left V 5 bases short and J 0 bases short, with 8 bases between. Per the germline V gene, CDR1 is GTSNPN and CDR2 is SVGIG (reference sequence). This CDR3 has 13 amino acids. The chain's CDR3 is CAWSQISGNTIYF. CDR3 sequence (DNA): TGTGCCTGGTCCCAGATCTCTGGAAACACCATATATTTT.

V usage is TRBV29-1 and J usage is TRBJ2-2, with TRBD1 as a possible D gene (5 bases). V lost 4 bases, J lost 0 bases, and 12 bases lay in between. CDR1 and CDR2 (germline): SQVTM, ANQGSEA. CDR3 size: 15 residues. CDR3 protein: CSVVKGPTNTGELFF. For the CDR3, the DNA is TGCAGCGTTGTTAAGGGGCCGACGAACACCGGGGAGCTGTTTTTT.

The rearrangement uses TRBV2 and TRBJ1-1; TRBD1 matches at 11 bases. Trimming cost V 5 bases and J 6 bases; bases outside gene matches: 5. The length of the CDR3 is 14 residues. CDR1 is SNHLY, CDR2 FYNNEI, per germline. For the CDR3, the DNA is TGTGCCAGCAGTTCGCGGACAGGGGGCCCTGAAGCTTTCTTT. It translates to CASSSRTGGPEAFF.

The chain carries TRBV28 and TRBJ1-4, with TRBD1 identical over 8 bases. CDR3 length: 15 amino acids. CDR1 is MDHEN, CDR2 SYDVKM, per germline. V lost 6 bases, J lost 7 bases, and 10 bases stayed unmatched. The CDR3 is CASSSGTGGFEKLFF. The CDR3 nucleotides read TGTGCCAGCAGCTCTGGAACAGGGGGTTTTGAAAAACTGTTTTTT.

This clonotype has more than one count but fewer than ten. This chain connects TRBV20-1 to TRBJ2-1; the D is unclear. Germline V gene sequence: CDR1 DFQATT, CDR2 SNEGSKA (reference sequence). CDR3 size: 16 residues. Trimming stripped 0 bases from V and 4 bases from J, with 16 bases between. Here the CDR3 DNA reads TGCAGTGCTAGAGATGGCCGGTACACACCGTACAATGAGCAGTTCTTC. This translates into CSARDGRYTPYNEQFF.

This clonotype was counted between two and nine times. The rearrangement uses TRBV4-1 and TRBJ2-5; D perhaps matches TRBD2 (5 bases). CDR3 size: 13 residues. Trimming took 5 bases from V and 4 from J, leaving 11 bases between them. Germline CDR1 reads MGHRA; CDR2 reads YSYEKL. CDR3 residues: CASSYPSRETQYF. CDR3 sequence (DNA): TGCGCCAGCAGCTACCCTAGCAGAGAGACCCAGTACTTC.

This clonotype was counted at least ten times. The rearrangement links TRBV12-3 or TRBV12-4 to TRBJ1-1, with D tentatively TRBD1 (6 bases). Deletions cut 5 bases from V and 1 base from J, with 8 bases between. This CDR3 is built from 13 residues. The CDR3 spells CASSEQGNTEAFF. Written as DNA, the CDR3 is TGTGCCAGCAGTGAACAGGGGAACACTGAAGCTTTCTTT.

This clonotype came up a few times. This chain uses TRBV20-1 with TRBJ1-1; tentative D call: TRBD1 (5 bases). The CDR3 covers 14 residues. Germline CDR1 reads DFQATT; CDR2 reads SNEGSKA (reference sequence). Trimming left V 2 bases short and J 0 bases short, with 10 bases between. The CDR3, as DNA: TGCAGTGCTAGATTGACAGCGGTGAACACTGAAGCTTTCTTT. Translating it yields CSARLTAVNTEAFF.

This clonotype was counted only a few times. The V and J genes are TRBV13 and TRBJ2-1, with TRBD2 identical over 11 bases. Germline values: CDR1 PRHDT, CDR2 FYEKMQ (reference sequence). Unmatched junction bases numbered 3, after V lost 5 bases and J lost 0 bases. This CDR3 comprises 16 residues. CDR3 coding DNA: TGTGCCAGCAGCGCCACTAGCGGGAGCTCCTACAATGAGCAGTTCTTC. It yields the protein CASSATSGSSYNEQFF.